This TCR beta chain derives from a study of blood T cell repertoires in COVID-19. This CDR3 comprises 16 residues. V lost 0 bases, J lost 8 bases, and 18 bases lay in between. Germline CDR1 SGHNT, CDR2 YYREEE (reference sequence). Profiled with immunoSEQ multiplex PCR; TCRdb holds only in-frame clones, not every one. The table includes around 180,000 clones, approximately 85% detected once. The chain carries TRBV5-4 and TRBJ2-4; maybe TRBD1 (5 bases). The clonotype originates from a human donor with active or convalescent COVID-19. The donor label of this sample is uncertain. Source material: peripheral blood. For the CDR3, the DNA is TGTGCCAGCAGCTTGGCCAATACAGGTCAGGACGACATTCAGTACTTC. It yields the protein CASSLANTGQDDIQYF.